Presented here are 24 T cell receptor beta chains from one specimen sequenced in a study of blood T cell repertoires in COVID-19. Some clones are missing from TCRdb's copy, which holds only in-frame ones; the method was immunoSEQ multiplex PCR. The sample includes about 160,000 clones, about 88% seen only once; the top ten take around 1%. Sequencing was done on a sample of peripheral blood. The receptors here all came from a man in his forties with acute or convalescent COVID-19.

V is TRBV7-3 and J is TRBJ2-6; D is uncertain. V lost 5 bases and J lost 0, with 8 bases in between. Germline V lookup: CDR1 SGHTA, CDR2 FQGTGA. This CDR3 contains 15 residues. For the CDR3, the DNA is TGTGCCAGCAGCCCCCCGAGCTCTGGGGCCAACGTCCTGACTTTC. Amino acid sequence: CASSPPSSGANVLTF. Supplemented by reference TRBV7-3 and TRBJ2-6, the full variable domain reads GAGVSQTPSNKVTEKGKYVELRCDPISGHTALYWYRQSLGQGPEFLIYFQGTGAADDSGLPNDRFFAVRPEGSVSTLKIQRTERGDSAVYLCASSPPSSGANVLTFGAGSRLTVL.

This chain uses TRBV21-1 with TRBJ1-1; the table's D call of TRBD1 was not tested on the DNA. TRBV21-1 is a listed pseudogene. This CDR3 is built from 17 residues. CDR3 loop: CASSEPRDRVWNTEAFF. CDR3 coding DNA: TGTGCCAGCAGCGAGCCCCGGGACAGGGTATGGAACACTGAAGCTTTCTTT.

The chain joins TRBV6-1 to TRBJ2-7, with D possibly TRBD1 on 6 matching bases. Germline lookup yields CDR1 MNHNS and CDR2 SASEGT. Trimming cost V 3 bases and J 10 bases, with 13 bases left between them. The CDR3 has 12 amino acids. The DNA of the CDR3 is TGTGCCAGCAGTGATGAGGGGGTCTTTCAGTACTTC. This codes for CASSDEGVFQYF.

The chain employs TRBV7-3 and TRBJ1-6; 7 bases match TRBD1. This CDR3 contains 14 residues. Germline values: CDR1 SGHTA, CDR2 FQGTGA. V shed 5 bases and J 10 bases; nucleotides not matched to a gene: 8. CDR3 nucleotides: TGTGCCAGCAGCCCCTCAGGGGGTGAATCACCCCTCCACTTT. This encodes CASSPSGGESPLHF.

The rearrangement joins TRBV15 to TRBJ2-7, with 7 bases matching TRBD1. This CDR3 is built from 16 residues. Germline V gene data show CDR1 as LNHNV and CDR2 as YYDKDF (reference sequence). J was trimmed by 2 bases and V by 0 bases; bases with no gene match: 7. The CDR3 DNA sequence: TGTGCCACCAGCAGAGATCCGACAGGGAGTACCTACGAGCAGTACTTC. This translates into CATSRDPTGSTYEQYF.

V is TRBV6-5 and J is TRBJ1-4, with 8 nucleotides matching TRBD1. The CDR3 is 14 amino acids. The germline V gene encodes CDR1 MNHEY and CDR2 SVGAGI. V was clipped by 6 bases and J by 7 bases; unmatched bases: 7. This chain's CDR3 is CASRDDRGSEKLFF. The CDR3 nucleotides read TGTGCCAGCAGGGATGACAGGGGTAGTGAAAAACTGTTTTTT.

The chain links TRBV16 to TRBJ1-6, with 7 bases that match TRBD1. Germline-derived CDR1 and CDR2 are KGHSY and FQNENV. The CDR3 length is 15 residues. J was trimmed by 10 bases and V by 0 bases; bases with no gene match: 6. DNA of the CDR3: TGTGCCAGCAGCCAATCACCACAGGGGTTGTCACCCCTCCACTTT. Its protein is CASSQSPQGLSPLHF.

The chain combines TRBV3-1 (or the pseudogene TRBV3-2) with TRBJ1-4, with a weak D call TRBD1 (5 bases). Germline V gene sequence: CDR1 LGHDT, CDR2 YNNKEL (reference sequence). Trimming left V 5 bases short and J 3 bases short, with 16 bases between. The CDR3 extends over 16 amino acids. CDR3 protein: CASSYYQAGSNEKLFF. The DNA of the CDR3 is TGTGCCAGCAGCTACTACCAAGCAGGGTCTAATGAAAAACTGTTTTTT.

The V call is TRBV23-1, the J call TRBJ1-6; perhaps TRBD1 as D (5 bases). TRBV23-1 is an ORF, and what it does is uncertain. The CDR3 is 12 amino acids. Trimming left V 11 bases short and J 4 bases short, with 9 bases between. The CDR3 spells CAAGGYNSPLHF. The CDR3 region has the DNA TGCGCCGCCGGGGGATATAATTCACCCCTCCACTTT.

The J gene is TRBJ1-1, the V gene TRBV5-1; no clear D. V was cut by 6 bases and J by 0 bases, with 9 bases left in between. Germline assignment: CDR1 SGHRS and CDR2 YFSETQ. The CDR3 spans 13 residues. The CDR3 DNA sequence: TGCGCCAGCACTGACACTCTGAACACTGAAGCTTTCTTT. This translates into CASTDTLNTEAFF.

This chain joins TRBV6-5 and TRBJ1-5, with D possibly matching TRBD1 (6 bases). V was shortened by 8 bases and J by 3 bases, with 14 bases between the two germline ends. CDR1 MNHEY and CDR2 SVGAGI come from the germline V gene. There are 14 residues in the CDR3. The CDR3 DNA reads TGTGCCAGCGTATCAGGGGAGCACAATCAGCCCCAGCATTTT. It specifies CASVSGEHNQPQHF.

V and J are TRBV7-2 and TRBJ2-3, with TRBD2 identical over 8 bases. Per germline, CDR1 SGHTA and CDR2 FQGNSA. The CDR3 is 14 amino acids. The V segment lost 6 bases and the J segment 5 bases; nucleotides outside the gene matches: 7. The CDR3 loop reads CASRRTSIQDTQYF. The CDR3 DNA is TGTGCCAGCAGGAGGACTAGCATCCAAGATACGCAGTATTTT. Full variable domain (remainder filled in from reference TRBV7-2 and TRBJ2-3): GAGVSQSPSNKVTEKGKDVELRCDPISGHTALYWYRQSLGQGLEFLIYFQGNSAPDKSGLPSDRFSAERTGGSVSTLTIQRTQQEDSAVYLCASRRTSIQDTQYFGPGTRLTVL.

This clone has just one count. The chain is built from TRBV27 and TRBJ1-2; TRBD1 aligns across 8 bases. Per the germline V gene, CDR1 is MNHEY and CDR2 is SMNVEV (reference sequence). The CDR3 covers 14 residues. The trim removed 5 bases at V and 8 bases at J, leaving 10 bases unmatched. The CDR3 nucleotides are TGTGCCAGCAGTATGATTCAGGGGGCTGGCGGCTACACCTTC. Amino acid sequence: CASSMIQGAGGYTF.

The V call is TRBV30, the J call TRBJ1-2; D uncertain. CDR3 size: 12 residues. Per the germline V gene, CDR1 is GTSNPN and CDR2 is SVGIG (reference sequence). V shed 1 base and J shed 4 bases, with 7 bases lying between them. This CDR3 reads CAWSALIYGYTF. The CDR3, as DNA: TGTGCCTGGAGTGCCCTTATCTATGGCTACACCTTC.

This clone appeared once. The chain combines TRBV20-1 with TRBJ2-3; 9 bases line up with TRBD2. Per germline, CDR1 DFQATT and CDR2 SNEGSKA (reference sequence). The CDR3 runs to 15 residues. The trim removed 6 bases at V and 4 bases at J, leaving 11 bases unmatched. The CDR3, as DNA: TGCAGTGCGAGTCCGGGCGGGGGGGTCGCAGATACGCAGTATTTT. This encodes CSASPGGGVADTQYF.

The chain employs TRBV6-5 and TRBJ1-1, with 11 nucleotides matching TRBD1. The CDR3 consists of 16 residues. J was trimmed by 3 bases and V by 1 base; bases with no gene match: 4. Germline-derived CDR1 and CDR2 are MNHEY and SVGAGI. CDR3 in amino acids: CASSYWDRGSHTEAFF. In DNA form, the CDR3 reads TGTGCCAGCAGTTACTGGGACAGGGGGTCTCACACTGAAGCTTTCTTT.

The rearrangement uses TRBV29-1 and TRBJ1-1; D not certain. CDR1 and CDR2 from the germline V gene are SQVTM and ANQGSEA. The CDR3 is made up of 13 amino acids. The V gene lost 3 bases and the J gene lost 1 base, with 9 bases spanning the gap. The CDR3 here is CSVDGSRNTEAFF. The DNA of the CDR3 is TGCAGCGTTGACGGGTCGAGGAACACTGAAGCTTTCTTT.

The V gene is TRBV4-1, the J gene TRBJ1-1; weak D call: TRBD1 (5 bases). The V gene's germline CDR1 is MGHRA and CDR2 YSYEKL. This CDR3 comprises 13 residues. V was cut by 4 bases and J by 1 base, with 7 bases left in between. CDR3 in amino acids: CASSRRENTEAFF. DNA of the CDR3: TGCGCCAGCAGCCGCAGGGAGAACACTGAAGCTTTCTTT.

The chain has TRBV6-5 and TRBJ1-5, with D perhaps TRBD1 (6 bases). Trimming took off 8 bases at V and 2 bases at J, with 16 bases between the two ends. The germline V gene encodes CDR1 MNHEY and CDR2 SVGAGI. CDR3 size: 15 residues. CDR3 DNA: TGTGCCAGCGGAAGAAACAGGGCCGGCAATCAGCCCCAGCATTTT. Protein product: CASGRNRAGNQPQHF.

J is TRBJ1-2 and V is TRBV4-3; a possible D gene is TRBD1 (5 bases). V lost 0 bases and J 8 bases, leaving 16 bases between the germline ends. This CDR3 has 15 residues. CDR1 LGHNA and CDR2 YSLEER come from the germline V gene. CDR3 loop: CASSQDRERGVGYTF. The CDR3 DNA sequence: TGCGCCAGCAGCCAAGACAGGGAAAGGGGCGTCGGCTACACCTTC.

The V gene is TRBV19, the J gene TRBJ2-3; 12 nucleotides agree with TRBD1. Germline V lookup: CDR1 LNHDA, CDR2 SQIVND (reference sequence). Unmatched junction bases numbered 10, after V lost 3 bases and J lost 3 bases. This CDR3 is built from 18 residues. The CDR3 region is CASSMFGDRGQETDTQYF. Written as DNA, the CDR3 is TGTGCCAGTAGTATGTTTGGGGACAGGGGGCAGGAGACAGATACGCAGTATTTT.

J is TRBJ1-4 and V is TRBV2; TRBD1 matches at 8 bases. Per germline, CDR1 SNHLY and CDR2 FYNNEI. Unmatched junction bases numbered 2, after V lost 2 bases and J lost 0 bases. The CDR3 spans 16 residues. CDR3 sequence reads: CASSERGQATNEKLFF. CDR3 coding DNA: TGTGCCAGCAGTGAAAGGGGACAGGCAACTAATGAAAAACTGTTTTTT.

V usage is TRBV2 and J usage is TRBJ1-2, with D possibly matching TRBD1 (6 bases). The CDR3 is 13 amino acids. V lost 7 bases and J 6 bases, leaving 15 bases between the germline ends. Germline CDR1 and CDR2: SNHLY and FYNNEI. The CDR3 loop is CASKLQGGDGYTF. Written as DNA, the CDR3 is TGTGCCAGCAAACTACAGGGAGGGGATGGCTACACCTTC.

This sequence joins TRBV9 and TRBJ2-7; 7 bases align to TRBD2. The CDR3 is 13 amino acids. The germline CDR1 and CDR2 sequences are SGDLS and YYNGEE. Unmatched junction bases numbered 3, after V lost 3 bases and J lost 3 bases. The DNA for the CDR3 is TGTGCCAGCAGCGAGGGACTATACTACGAGCAGTACTTC. Encoded protein: CASSEGLYYEQYF.